Sequencing of this TCR beta chain was carried out in a study of blood T cell repertoires in COVID-19. Some clones are missing from TCRdb's copy, which holds only in-frame ones; the method was immunoSEQ multiplex PCR. This table has hundreds of thousands of clones, 70% to 90% appearing once. V gave up 2 bases and J gave up 5 bases, with 17 bases separating them. The germline V gene has CDR1 SGHKS and CDR2 YYEKEE (reference sequence). CDR3 length: 15 amino acids. V usage is TRBV5-5 and J usage is TRBJ2-7, with no clear D. This sequence originates from a man in his fifties with active or convalescent COVID-19. What was sequenced was peripheral blood. CDR3 amino acids: CASSFRLRESDEQYF. The CDR3 DNA follows: TGTGCCAGCAGCTTTCGACTCCGAGAATCCGACGAGCAGTACTTC.